This is a list of T cell receptor beta chains from one sample in a study of early T cells in non-severe SARS-CoV-2 infection. From the 5' RACE reads, TCRdb called clonotypes with MiXCR, one entry per CDR3 protein. Here the sample spans tens of thousands of distinct CDR3 sequences, roughly 5% being singletons. What was sequenced was whole blood. Receptors were obtained from an adult who was a healthcare worker with PCR-confirmed SARS-CoV-2 infection or an uninfected control (not recorded which). Each CDR3 is given with its conserved first and last residue. A D gene is named only where the DNA matches it firmly. A clone size is listed for some rows: how often the clone was seen (once, few, many), or a class if it is expanded.

clone_size: many; d_call: -; v_call: TRBV18; j_call: TRBJ2-7; cdr3_nt: TGTGCCAGCTCACTCCCTTTAGGCGAGGGCCGGAGAAGCGAGCAGTACTTC; cdr3_aa: CASSLPLGEGRRSEQYF
clone_size: many; d_call: -; v_call: TRBV12-3/TRBV12-4; j_call: TRBJ2-7; cdr3_nt: TGTGCCAGCAGCCCCAGGGCTTTGGGCGAGCAGTACTTC; cdr3_aa: CASSPRALGEQYF
clone_size: many; d_call: -; v_call: TRBV4-1; j_call: TRBJ1-1; cdr3_nt: TGCGCCAGCAGCGCAGGGTTATGGGGCACTGAAGCTTTCTTT; cdr3_aa: CASSAGLWGTEAFF
clone_size: many; d_call: TRBD1; v_call: TRBV12-3/TRBV12-4; j_call: TRBJ1-3; cdr3_nt: TGTGCCAGTGGCCAGGGGGGTTTATCTGGAAACACCATATATTTT; cdr3_aa: CASGQGGLSGNTIYF
clone_size: many; d_call: -; v_call: TRBV2; j_call: TRBJ2-7; cdr3_nt: TGTGCCAGTATGGACAGACAAATCTCCTACGAGCAGTACTTC; cdr3_aa: CASMDRQISYEQYF
clone_size: few; d_call: -; v_call: TRBV5-1; j_call: TRBJ2-1; cdr3_nt: TGCGCCAGCAGCTTGCGGGAGCGTTACAATGAGCAGTTCTTC; cdr3_aa: CASSLRERYNEQFF
clone_size: -; d_call: -; v_call: TRBV11-2; j_call: TRBJ1-2; cdr3_nt: TGTGCCAGCAGCTTAGTAAACAGGGTCTACACCTTC; cdr3_aa: CASSLVNRVYTF
clone_size: many; d_call: -; v_call: TRBV18; j_call: TRBJ1-1; cdr3_nt: TGTGCCAGCTCACCAATGTTTGGGCAGAAAAACACTGAAGCTTTCTTT; cdr3_aa: CASSPMFGQKNTEAFF
clone_size: many; d_call: -; v_call: TRBV28; j_call: TRBJ1-1; cdr3_nt: TGTGCCAGCAGTGGAACTGGAGCTGAAGCTTTCTTT; cdr3_aa: CASSGTGAEAFF
clone_size: few; d_call: -; v_call: TRBV11-2; j_call: TRBJ1-2; cdr3_nt: TGTGCCAGCAGCCTGCAGGGGAACTATGGCTACACCTTC; cdr3_aa: CASSLQGNYGYTF
clone_size: -; d_call: TRBD2; v_call: TRBV7-2; j_call: TRBJ2-1; cdr3_nt: TGTGCCAGCAGCCTAACCGGCGGGGGGCCCTTGTATGAGCAGTTCTTC; cdr3_aa: CASSLTGGGPLYEQFF
clone_size: many; d_call: TRBD2; v_call: TRBV20-1; j_call: TRBJ2-7; cdr3_nt: TGCAGTGCCACAAGAGGTAGCGGGGGGGGATTCTCCTACGAGCAGTACTTC; cdr3_aa: CSATRGSGGGFSYEQYF
clone_size: many; d_call: TRBD1; v_call: TRBV18; j_call: TRBJ1-5; cdr3_nt: TGTGCCAGCTCTACAGGGGGCTCAAGCAATCAGCCCCAGCATTTT; cdr3_aa: CASSTGGSSNQPQHF
clone_size: few; d_call: -; v_call: TRBV7-9; j_call: TRBJ1-6; cdr3_nt: TGTGCCAGCAGCGGGATGCCCCTTAATTCACCCCTCCACTTT; cdr3_aa: CASSGMPLNSPLHF
clone_size: many; d_call: -; v_call: TRBV7-2; j_call: TRBJ2-2; cdr3_nt: TGTGCCAGCAGCTTAGGGGTCGGGGAGCTGTTTTTT; cdr3_aa: CASSLGVGELFF
clone_size: many; d_call: -; v_call: TRBV7-9; j_call: TRBJ2-7; cdr3_nt: TGTGCCAGCGGACCGAGTACTTACGAGCAGTACTTC; cdr3_aa: CASGPSTYEQYF
clone_size: many; d_call: -; v_call: TRBV20-1; j_call: TRBJ2-5; cdr3_nt: TGCAGTGCTAGCGACAATCTAGAGACCCAGTACTTC; cdr3_aa: CSASDNLETQYF
clone_size: -; d_call: TRBD1; v_call: TRBV9; j_call: TRBJ1-6; cdr3_nt: TGTGCCAGCAGCTCCGGTGCAGGGACAGATTATTCACCCCTCCACTTT; cdr3_aa: CASSSGAGTDYSPLHF
clone_size: many; d_call: -; v_call: TRBV11-2; j_call: TRBJ2-7; cdr3_nt: TGTGCCAGCAGCGCCCGGGACCGCTACGAGCAGTACTTC; cdr3_aa: CASSARDRYEQYF
clone_size: many; d_call: -; v_call: TRBV6-4; j_call: TRBJ1-6; cdr3_nt: TGTGCCAGTCCTCTTTGGAGTTCACCCCTCCACTTT; cdr3_aa: CASPLWSSPLHF
clone_size: -; d_call: TRBD2; v_call: TRBV4-1; j_call: TRBJ2-7; cdr3_nt: TGCGCCAGCAGCCATGTAGCGGGAGACGTAAGGGAGCAGTACTTC; cdr3_aa: CASSHVAGDVREQYF
clone_size: -; d_call: -; v_call: TRBV30; j_call: TRBJ1-2; cdr3_nt: TGTGCCTGGAGTGTTCAGCTCTATGGCTACACCTTC; cdr3_aa: CAWSVQLYGYTF
clone_size: few; d_call: -; v_call: TRBV12-3/TRBV12-4; j_call: TRBJ2-5; cdr3_nt: TGTGCCAGCAGCACCGACTCACAAGAGACCCAGTACTTC; cdr3_aa: CASSTDSQETQYF
clone_size: few; d_call: TRBD2; v_call: TRBV15; j_call: TRBJ2-1; cdr3_nt: TGTGCCACCAGCAGTAGACTAGCGGGAGGGGATGAGCAGTTCTTC; cdr3_aa: CATSSRLAGGDEQFF
clone_size: many; d_call: TRBD1; v_call: TRBV11-3; j_call: TRBJ2-3; cdr3_nt: TGTGCCAGCACAGCAGGGGGTCCAACAGATACGCAGTATTTT; cdr3_aa: CASTAGGPTDTQYF